Listed here are 10 T cell receptor beta chains from one sample, sequenced in a study of T cell clones after liver transplantation (dated by TCRdb to between 2018 and 2020). Explained via the paper, the time point label denotes: pre-transplant. Libraries came from the immunoSEQ multiplex PCR assay. The immuneACCESS repertoire file appears here via TCRdb, limited to in-frame rearrangements. These files lack a portion of the clones; in checked studies, under half of the deficit traces to unresolved V genes, and the cause of the others is not known. The sample table shows 95,000 to 110,000 clones, and 75% to 85% are seen once. Just under 1% of the sample lies in the top ten. This material consisted of CD4+ T cells from blood, taken before liver transplant. Receptors originate from a human donor who received a liver transplant.

The chain combines TRBV20-1 with TRBJ2-5; D ambiguous. Germline V gene lookup returns CDR1 DFQATT and CDR2 SNEGSKA (reference sequence). The ends were cut back, 2 bases at V and 6 bases at J, with 7 bases in the middle. The CDR3 is 11 residues long. CDR3 DNA sequence: TGCAGTGCTAGACCTGGGCAGACCCAGTACTTC. Protein sequence: CSARPGQTQYF.

The chain has TRBV5-1 and TRBJ1-1, with a possible D match to TRBD1 (6 bases). V was cut by 6 bases and J by 1 base, with 13 bases left in between. The CDR3 loop spans 14 amino acids. The V gene's germline CDR1 is SGHRS and CDR2 YFSETQ. DNA of the CDR3: TGCGCCAGCACTCCGGACAGCACGAACACTGAAGCTTTCTTT. Protein product: CASTPDSTNTEAFF.

This sequence joins TRBV6-1 and TRBJ1-5; tentatively, D is TRBD1 (5 bases). In germline, CDR1 is MNHNS, CDR2 SASEGT. Trimming removed 5 bases at V and 7 bases at J, with 18 bases between. The CDR3 consists of 15 residues. This chain's CDR3 is CASSQSGAKSQPQHF. The CDR3 DNA sequence: TGTGCCAGCAGTCAATCCGGGGCCAAGAGCCAGCCCCAGCATTTT.

The genes are TRBV11-2 and TRBJ2-2; a possible D gene is TRBD2 (5 bases). In germline, CDR1 is SGHAT, CDR2 FQNNGV. Deletions cut 3 bases from V and 1 base from J, with 6 bases between. The length of the CDR3 is 14 residues. The CDR3: CASSFGLNTGELFF. Here the CDR3 DNA reads TGTGCCAGCAGCTTTGGACTGAACACCGGGGAGCTGTTTTTT. The full variable domain, in which reference TRBV11-2 and TRBJ2-2 provide the parts outside the CDR3, is EAGVAQSPRYKIIEKRQSVAFWCNPISGHATLYWYQQILGQGPKLLIQFQNNGVVDDSQLPKDRFSAERLKGVDSTLKIQPAKLEDSAVYLCASSFGLNTGELFFGEGSRLTVL.

This clone showed up just a few times. V and J are TRBV2 and TRBJ2-4; unclear D gene. This CDR3 comprises 14 residues. The V end lost 4 bases, the J end lost 0 bases, and 7 bases lay between the germline ends. The germline V gene encodes CDR1 SNHLY and CDR2 FYNNEI. CDR3 region: CASSVGLAKNIQYF. The DNA of the CDR3 is TGTGCCAGCAGTGTTGGCTTAGCCAAAAACATTCAGTACTTC. Supplemented by reference TRBV2 and TRBJ2-4, the full variable domain reads EPEVTQTPSHQVTQMGQEVILRCVPISNHLYFYWYRQILGQKVEFLVSFYNNEISEKSEIFDDQFSVERPDGSNFTLKIRSTKLEDSAMYFCASSVGLAKNIQYFGAGTRLSVL.

V gene TRBV2 combines with J gene TRBJ1-5, with D unresolved. CDR1 SNHLY and CDR2 FYNNEI come from the germline V gene. The CDR3 has 15 residues. V was trimmed by 2 bases and J by 2 bases, leaving 10 bases between them. CDR3 region: CASSEKRPGNQPQHF. Here the CDR3 DNA reads TGTGCCAGCAGTGAAAAGAGACCTGGCAATCAGCCCCAGCATTTT.

The chain recombines TRBV27 with TRBJ2-1; 7 bases match TRBD2. CDR3 length equals 13 residues. J lost 13 bases, V lost 5 bases, and 11 bases had no gene match. Germline CDR1 is MNHEY and CDR2 is SMNVEV (reference sequence). The CDR3 protein is CASSASGTMSQFF. For the CDR3, the DNA is TGTGCCAGCAGTGCTAGCGGTACAATGAGTCAGTTCTTC.

The chain links TRBV10-1 to TRBJ2-1; 8 bases map to TRBD2. The CDR3 is made up of 15 amino acids. The germline V gene has CDR1 WNHNN and CDR2 SYGVQD (reference sequence). With 6 bases clipped from V and 3 bases from J, the junction kept 7 bases outside the gene matches. The chain's CDR3 is CASSPGLGVYNEQFF. The CDR3 DNA sequence: TGCGCCAGCAGCCCGGGACTAGGAGTCTACAATGAGCAGTTCTTC.

This rearrangement joins TRBV5-1 to TRBJ2-3, with D possibly being TRBD1 (5 bases). The CDR3 extends over 14 amino acids. Germline CDR1 SGHRS, CDR2 YFSETQ. V lost 5 bases and J 4 bases, leaving 14 bases between the germline ends. CDR3 sequence (DNA): TGCGCCAGCAGTCCCCTCCCAGGGCCAGATACGCAGTATTTT. It specifies CASSPLPGPDTQYF.

The genes are TRBV5-6 and TRBJ2-5, with no clear D. This CDR3 comprises 15 residues. Germline CDR1 reads SGHDT; CDR2 reads YYEEEE. The V gene lost 1 base and the J gene lost 7 bases, with 17 bases spanning the gap. The chain's CDR3 is CASSLYKFSRGTQYF. In nucleotides, the CDR3 is TGTGCCAGCAGCTTGTACAAATTCTCCCGCGGGACCCAGTACTTC. Supplemented by reference TRBV5-6 and TRBJ2-5, the full variable domain reads DAGVTQSPTHLIKTRGQQVTLRCSPKSGHDTVSWYQQALGQGPQFIFQYYEEEERQRGNFPDRFSGHQFPNYSSELNVNALLLGDSALYLCASSLYKFSRGTQYFGPGTRLLVL.